This TCR beta chain emerged from a study of preoperative IRX-2 immunotherapy in early breast cancer. This CDR3 region has 16 residues. Germline values: CDR1 MDHEN, CDR2 SYDVKM. Trimming removed 3 bases from V and 0 bases from J, with 14 bases in between. The sample's treatment: preoperative locoregional IRX-2 cytokine immunotherapy. This clone showed up just once. Some clones are missing from TCRdb's copy, which holds only in-frame ones; the method was immunoSEQ multiplex PCR. The data hold 25,000 to 30,000 clones, with about four fifths observed a single time. V and J are TRBV28 and TRBJ1-1, with D possibly TRBD1 on 6 matching bases. This sequence originates from a human donor with breast cancer. The sample here was taken from a patient treated with IRX-2 immunotherapy. The CDR3 nucleotides read TGTGCCAGCAGTTTGGGGGCAGGGGCCTTGAACACTGAAGCTTTCTTT. Residues: CASSLGAGALNTEAFF.